This TCR beta chain was identified in a study of beta chain features in type 1 diabetes. What was sequenced were expressed TCRB transcripts, since all of the isolated RNA had been reverse transcribed. The assay was immunoSEQ multiplex PCR, and TCRdb's table has in-frame clones only and misses some. Of 900,000 or so clones detected, roughly 15% appear once; the ten largest clones hold 0.02% to 0.025%. A few counts support this clone. This CDR3 spans 16 amino acids. The V gene end was trimmed by 5 bases and the J gene end by 8 bases; junction bases not matched to a gene: 7. From germline, CDR1 is SGHAT and CDR2 FQNNGV.

This clonotype originated in a woman aged 18-29 years in good health. The chain couples TRBV11-2 to TRBJ2-1; 15 positions agree with TRBD2. Sequenced: naive CD4+ T cells from blood. The CDR3 loop reads CASSQGLAGGFDEQFF. The CDR3 DNA sequence: TGTGCCAGCAGCCAAGGACTAGCGGGAGGGTTCGATGAGCAGTTCTTC.